This is a list of T cell receptor beta chains from one sample in a study of post-analysis software for immune sequencing data. TCRdb redid the calling of the PCR reads with MiXCR, one entry per CDR3 protein. The sample lists some 690,000 distinct CDR3 sequences, roughly 27% occurring once. The sequenced sample was blood. These receptors all come from a girl aged 10 to 17 with multiple sclerosis. The CDR3 runs from the conserved cysteine through the conserved F or W. Each record gives: V gene, J gene, clone size, D gene, CDR3 DNA, CDR3 protein. The D gene is left open where the match is weak. A row's size may be missing; if present it is once, few, many or a size class.

v_call: TRBV20-1
j_call: TRBJ1-4
clone_size: .
d_call: TRBD1
cdr3_nt: TGCAGTGCTAGAGATCCCCGGACAGGGGAGGAAAAACTGTTTTTT
cdr3_aa: CSARDPRTGEEKLFF

v_call: TRBV20-1
j_call: TRBJ2-5
clone_size: few
d_call: TRBD2
cdr3_nt: TGCAGTGCTACGACTAGCGGGGGGGCGGGAGAGACCCAGTACTTC
cdr3_aa: CSATTSGGAGETQYF

v_call: TRBV20-1
j_call: TRBJ2-7
clone_size: .
d_call: TRBD1
cdr3_nt: TGCAGTGCTAGGGGACAGGGGGGCAACGAGCAGTACTTC
cdr3_aa: CSARGQGGNEQYF

v_call: TRBV7-3
j_call: TRBJ2-1
clone_size: .
d_call: .
cdr3_nt: TGTGCCAGCAGCTTAAGGCCTGATTCCTACAATGAGCAGTTCTTC
cdr3_aa: CASSLRPDSYNEQFF

v_call: TRBV5-1
j_call: TRBJ2-3
clone_size: .
d_call: TRBD2
cdr3_nt: TGCGCCAGCAGCTTCCAGCGGGGGGTCGCAGATACGCAGTATTTT
cdr3_aa: CASSFQRGVADTQYF

v_call: TRBV27
j_call: TRBJ2-5
clone_size: .
d_call: .
cdr3_nt: TGTGTCAGCAGTGCGGGTGGGAAGCAAGAGACCCAGTACTTC
cdr3_aa: CVSSAGGKQETQYF

v_call: TRBV7-6
j_call: TRBJ1-6
clone_size: few
d_call: TRBD1
cdr3_nt: TGTGCCAGCAGCTTAGGGACAGGTCAATGGGGGACCAATTCACCCCTCCACTTT
cdr3_aa: CASSLGTGQWGTNSPLHF

v_call: TRBV20-1
j_call: TRBJ2-3
clone_size: few
d_call: TRBD1
cdr3_nt: TGCAGTGCTAGGGACAGGGGGCGTCACACAGATACGCAGTATTTT
cdr3_aa: CSARDRGRHTDTQYF

v_call: TRBV28
j_call: TRBJ2-1
clone_size: .
d_call: .
cdr3_nt: TGTGCCACCACGACTGTTTTCGATGAGCAGTTCTTC
cdr3_aa: CATTTVFDEQFF

v_call: TRBV20-1
j_call: TRBJ1-1
clone_size: .
d_call: .
cdr3_nt: TGCAGTGCTAGCAGGTTAGTCAGCCGCGCACCTGAAGCTTTCTTT
cdr3_aa: CSASRLVSRAPEAFF

v_call: TRBV7-2
j_call: TRBJ2-1
clone_size: .
d_call: .
cdr3_nt: TGTGCCAGCAGCCGAGGGGGGCTCGCCTACAATGAGCAGTTCTTC
cdr3_aa: CASSRGGLAYNEQFF

v_call: TRBV6-1
j_call: TRBJ2-1
clone_size: few
d_call: .
cdr3_nt: TGTGCCAGCAGTGAATACCCACGCAAGCAGTTCTTC
cdr3_aa: CASSEYPRKQFF

v_call: TRBV11-2
j_call: TRBJ1-2
clone_size: few
d_call: TRBD1
cdr3_nt: TGTGCCACATTAGGGGACAGACGAGCTAACTATGGCTACACCTTC
cdr3_aa: CATLGDRRANYGYTF

v_call: TRBV6-1
j_call: TRBJ2-6
clone_size: few
d_call: .
cdr3_nt: TGTGCCAGCAGTGAAGCGTTGGCCTCTGGGGCCAACGTCCTGACTTTC
cdr3_aa: CASSEALASGANVLTF

v_call: TRBV4-1
j_call: TRBJ2-1
clone_size: .
d_call: .
cdr3_nt: TGCGCCAGCAGCCAAGATCGGGGGGCCTGGAATGAGCAGTTCTTC
cdr3_aa: CASSQDRGAWNEQFF

v_call: TRBV28
j_call: TRBJ1-1
clone_size: .
d_call: TRBD1
cdr3_nt: TGTGCCAGCAGTTCGACAGGGTTTTCGGCTTTCTTT
cdr3_aa: CASSSTGFSAFF

v_call: TRBV29-1
j_call: TRBJ2-1
clone_size: .
d_call: .
cdr3_nt: TGCAGCGTTGAAGGAGGAGACGGGAGCTCCTACAATGAGCAGTTCTTC
cdr3_aa: CSVEGGDGSSYNEQFF

v_call: TRBV29-1
j_call: TRBJ2-3
clone_size: few
d_call: TRBD2
cdr3_nt: TGCAGCGTGGCCGGGAGGTTTACAGATACGCAGTATTTT
cdr3_aa: CSVAGRFTDTQYF

v_call: TRBV7-2
j_call: TRBJ1-5
clone_size: .
d_call: .
cdr3_nt: TGTGCCAGCAGCTTGTGGCAGCTTCAGCCCCAGCATTTT
cdr3_aa: CASSLWQLQPQHF

v_call: TRBV12-3/TRBV12-4
j_call: TRBJ1-2
clone_size: .
d_call: .
cdr3_nt: TGTGCCAGCACCCCAGGGCTCTATGGCTACACCTTC
cdr3_aa: CASTPGLYGYTF

v_call: TRBV6-5
j_call: TRBJ1-2
clone_size: .
d_call: .
cdr3_nt: TGTGCCAGCAGCCTACGCCAAGACGGGGGCTACACCTTC
cdr3_aa: CASSLRQDGGYTF

v_call: TRBV7-2
j_call: TRBJ2-3
clone_size: .
d_call: TRBD2
cdr3_nt: TGTGCCAGCAGCTTTTCTGCTAGCGGGAGCCGCACAGATACGCAGTATTTT
cdr3_aa: CASSFSASGSRTDTQYF

v_call: TRBV6-6
j_call: TRBJ1-6
clone_size: .
d_call: .
cdr3_nt: TGTGCCAGCACGGTTGGTGTAGATTCACCCCTCCACTTT
cdr3_aa: CASTVGVDSPLHF

v_call: TRBV7-9
j_call: TRBJ2-1
clone_size: once
d_call: .
cdr3_nt: TGTGCCAGCAGCCACCCGAAGCGGGTCTCGAAGTCCTACAATGAGCAGTTCTTC
cdr3_aa: CASSHPKRVSKSYNEQFF

v_call: TRBV4-2
j_call: TRBJ2-1
clone_size: many
d_call: TRBD2
cdr3_nt: TGTGCCAGCAGCCCGACTAGCGGGTACAATGAGCAGTTCTTC
cdr3_aa: CASSPTSGYNEQFF

v_call: TRBV12-3/TRBV12-4
j_call: TRBJ2-7
clone_size: .
d_call: .
cdr3_nt: TGTGCCAGCAGTTTTTCCCGATACAATGAGCAGTACTTC
cdr3_aa: CASSFSRYNEQYF

v_call: TRBV5-1
j_call: TRBJ2-5
clone_size: .
d_call: .
cdr3_nt: TGCGCCAGCAGCTTGTCACAAAGGAGTCCTCTGTTCCAAGAGACCCAGTACTTC
cdr3_aa: CASSLSQRSPLFQETQYF

v_call: TRBV4-1
j_call: TRBJ2-5
clone_size: few
d_call: .
cdr3_nt: TGCGCCAGCAGACGCGACAGTCTTGGGAAGACCCAGTACTTC
cdr3_aa: CASRRDSLGKTQYF

v_call: TRBV9
j_call: TRBJ2-1
clone_size: .
d_call: .
cdr3_nt: TGTGCCAGCAGCGTAGAAGCGGTGGACGCCTACAATGAGCAGTTCTTC
cdr3_aa: CASSVEAVDAYNEQFF

v_call: TRBV20-1
j_call: TRBJ1-1
clone_size: once
d_call: .
cdr3_nt: TGCAGTGCTAGAGATAGGCCAGAGTACTCCCTGAACACTGAAGCTTTCTTT
cdr3_aa: CSARDRPEYSLNTEAFF

v_call: TRBV29-1
j_call: TRBJ2-7
clone_size: many
d_call: TRBD2
cdr3_nt: TGCAGCGTTGATGTAGCGGGCGGAAACGAGCAGTACTTC
cdr3_aa: CSVDVAGGNEQYF

v_call: TRBV18
j_call: TRBJ2-5
clone_size: .
d_call: .
cdr3_nt: TGTGCCAGCTCACCAGGCTCGGACGGTCATGAGCAGTACTTC
cdr3_aa: CASSPGSDGHEQYF

v_call: TRBV9
j_call: TRBJ2-7
clone_size: few
d_call: .
cdr3_nt: TGTGCCAGCAGCGTAGGCAGCGACAAGGCCTACGAGCAGTACTTC
cdr3_aa: CASSVGSDKAYEQYF

v_call: TRBV29-1
j_call: TRBJ2-1
clone_size: many
d_call: .
cdr3_nt: TGCAGCGTTGAAAATAGGGACGGGACCTACAATGAGCAGTTCTTC
cdr3_aa: CSVENRDGTYNEQFF

v_call: TRBV11-2
j_call: TRBJ2-3
clone_size: few
d_call: .
cdr3_nt: TGTGCCAGCAGCGCCCTTGGGGGGAAAACAGATACGCAGTATTTT
cdr3_aa: CASSALGGKTDTQYF

v_call: TRBV6-6
j_call: TRBJ1-5
clone_size: .
d_call: .
cdr3_nt: TGTGCCAGCAGTTACACCCAGGGGAATCAGCCCCAGCATTTT
cdr3_aa: CASSYTQGNQPQHF

v_call: TRBV6-6
j_call: TRBJ1-4
clone_size: few
d_call: .
cdr3_nt: TGTGCCAGCAGTCGATGGACCGATAATGAAAAACTGTTTTTT
cdr3_aa: CASSRWTDNEKLFF

v_call: TRBV5-5
j_call: TRBJ2-5
clone_size: few
d_call: .
cdr3_nt: TGTGCCAGCGCTGACCAGCAAGAGACCCAGTACTTC
cdr3_aa: CASADQQETQYF

v_call: TRBV18
j_call: TRBJ2-7
clone_size: .
d_call: .
cdr3_nt: TGTGCCAGCTCACCGGGGCAGGCAAGCTCCTACGAGCAGTACTTC
cdr3_aa: CASSPGQASSYEQYF